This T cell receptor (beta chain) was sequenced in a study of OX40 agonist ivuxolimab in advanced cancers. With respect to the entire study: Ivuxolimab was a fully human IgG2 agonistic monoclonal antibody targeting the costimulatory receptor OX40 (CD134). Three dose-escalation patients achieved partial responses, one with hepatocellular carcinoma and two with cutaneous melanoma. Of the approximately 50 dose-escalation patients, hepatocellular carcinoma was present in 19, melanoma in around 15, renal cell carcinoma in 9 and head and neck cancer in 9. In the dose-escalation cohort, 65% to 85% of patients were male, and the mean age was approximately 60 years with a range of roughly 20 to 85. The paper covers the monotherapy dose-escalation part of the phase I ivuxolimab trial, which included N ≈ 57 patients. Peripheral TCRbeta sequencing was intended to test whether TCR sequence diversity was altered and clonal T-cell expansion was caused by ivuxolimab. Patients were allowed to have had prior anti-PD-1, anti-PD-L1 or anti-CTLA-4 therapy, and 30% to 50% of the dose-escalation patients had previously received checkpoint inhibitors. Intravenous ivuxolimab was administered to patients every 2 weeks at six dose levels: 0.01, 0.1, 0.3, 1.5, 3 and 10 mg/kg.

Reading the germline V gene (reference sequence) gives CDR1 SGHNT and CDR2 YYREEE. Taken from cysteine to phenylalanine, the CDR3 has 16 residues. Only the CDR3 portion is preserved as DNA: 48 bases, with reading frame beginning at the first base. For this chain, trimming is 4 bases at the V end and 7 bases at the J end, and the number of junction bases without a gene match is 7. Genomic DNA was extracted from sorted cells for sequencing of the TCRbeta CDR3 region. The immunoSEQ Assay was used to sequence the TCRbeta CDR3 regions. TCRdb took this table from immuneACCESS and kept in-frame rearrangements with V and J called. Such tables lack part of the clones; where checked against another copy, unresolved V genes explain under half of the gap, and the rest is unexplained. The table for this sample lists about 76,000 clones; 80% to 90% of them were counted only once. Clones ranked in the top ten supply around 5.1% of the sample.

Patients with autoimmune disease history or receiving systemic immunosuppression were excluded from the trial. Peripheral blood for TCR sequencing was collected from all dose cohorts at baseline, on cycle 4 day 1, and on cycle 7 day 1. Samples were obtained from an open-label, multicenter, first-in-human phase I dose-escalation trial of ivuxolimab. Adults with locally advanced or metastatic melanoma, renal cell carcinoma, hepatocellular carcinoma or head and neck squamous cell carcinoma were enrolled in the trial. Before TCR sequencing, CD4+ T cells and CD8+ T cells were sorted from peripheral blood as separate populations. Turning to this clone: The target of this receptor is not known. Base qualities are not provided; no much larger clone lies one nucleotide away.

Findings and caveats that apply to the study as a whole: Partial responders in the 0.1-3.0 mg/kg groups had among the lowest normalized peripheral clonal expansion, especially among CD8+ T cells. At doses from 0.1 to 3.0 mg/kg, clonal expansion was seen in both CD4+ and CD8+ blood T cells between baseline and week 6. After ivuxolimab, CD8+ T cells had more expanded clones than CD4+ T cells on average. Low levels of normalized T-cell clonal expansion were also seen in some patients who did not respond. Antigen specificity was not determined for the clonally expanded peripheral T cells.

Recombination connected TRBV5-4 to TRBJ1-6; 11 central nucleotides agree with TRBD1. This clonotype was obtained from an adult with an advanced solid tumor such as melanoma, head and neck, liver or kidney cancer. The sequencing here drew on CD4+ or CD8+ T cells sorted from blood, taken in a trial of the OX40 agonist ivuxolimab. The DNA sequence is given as TGTGCCAGCAGCCCAGGACAGGGGGCGCAAAATTCACCCCTCCACTTT. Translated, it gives CASSPGQGAQNSPLHF.